One TCR beta chain is described in this entry. This clonotype has a count of ten or more. The antigen it recognizes is unknown. Per-base quality was not reported, and no clone a single base away is much larger than it. This sample is part of a study of T cell repertoires in cytomegalovirus infection (dated by TCRdb to about 2019). Regarding the complete study: The HLA type of each donor mattered for the analysis, because public TCR beta signatures pointed to carriage of CMV infection along with the matching HLA type.

Sequencer: Illumina HiSeq 1500. In TCRdb, the public reads were trimmed at Q25 with fastp and aligned with MiXCR, with productive beta chains retained. Each entry is one CDR3 protein sequence, shown with its most common DNA and genes. Counted in this sample were 160,000 or so distinct CDR3 sequences; about a quarter of them appeared once. The biggest ten clones account for 9.5% to 13% of the sample. The full study reports these points: The ex vivo response was dominated by HLA-C-restricted CMV-specific TCR beta clonotypes, which also provided the single most frequent clonotype in two of eight donors. Carriers of CMV infection plus the relevant HLA type were discriminated by the cumulative frequency of public TCR beta family members in the study cohort and in an independent roughly 370-donor cohort.

From the cysteine through the phenylalanine, the CDR3 covers 12 amino acids. Only the CDR3 part of the read is kept: 36 bases, read in frame from the first base. V is cut by 6 bases and J by 8 bases, and the space between the germline ends is 10 bases. The chain is encoded by TRBV12-3 or TRBV12-4 joined to TRBJ2-2; the D gene is unclear. This sequence was found in a human donor in good health (CMV status not recorded). Some clones in this sample may be carry-over from other donors' samples. Sequencing used PBMCs. In nucleotides, the sequence is TGTGCCAGCAGCCTAGTACCAGGGGAGCTGTTTTTT. Translated, it reads CASSLVPGELFF.